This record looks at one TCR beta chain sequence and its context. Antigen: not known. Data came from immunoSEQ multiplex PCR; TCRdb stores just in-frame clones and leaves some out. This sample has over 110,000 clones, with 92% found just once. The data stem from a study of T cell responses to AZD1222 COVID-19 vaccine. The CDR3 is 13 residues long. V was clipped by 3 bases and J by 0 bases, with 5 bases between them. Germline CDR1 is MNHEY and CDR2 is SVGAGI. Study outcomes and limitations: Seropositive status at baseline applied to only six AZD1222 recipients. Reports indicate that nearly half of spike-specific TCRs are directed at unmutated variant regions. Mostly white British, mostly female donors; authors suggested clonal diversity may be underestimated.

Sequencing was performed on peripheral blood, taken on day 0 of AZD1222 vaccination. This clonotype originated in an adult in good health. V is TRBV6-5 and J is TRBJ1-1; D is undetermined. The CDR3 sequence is CASSYDLNTEAFF. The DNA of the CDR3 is TGTGCCAGCAGTTATGACCTGAACACTGAAGCTTTCTTT.